The text below deals with one T cell receptor beta chain. The sample comes from a study of T-cell reconstitution after alpha-beta-depleted transplantation in children. Preparation of the TCRbeta library involved a method that used unique molecular identifiers. TCRdb fed the PCR reads into MiXCR, producing one record per CDR3 protein. The table includes about 420,000 distinct CDR3 sequences, 15% to 20% detected once. Germline lookup yields CDR1 SGHVS and CDR2 FQNEAQ. Unmatched junction bases numbered 6, after V lost 5 bases and J lost 5 bases. The CDR3 is 14 amino acids. Sequences were derived from PBMCs, mostly from graft donor cells, sampled 360 days after TCRalphabeta/CD19-depleted stem cell transplant. The chain recombines TRBV7-8 with TRBJ2-3; the match to TRBD1 covers 8 bases. This TCR derives from a boy under two years old who had a stem cell transplant for Wiskott-Aldrich syndrome, so the T cells may come from the graft donor. For the CDR3, the DNA is TGTGCCAGCAGCACACGACAGGGGAAAGATACGCAGTATTTT. Its protein is CASSTRQGKDTQYF.